This T cell receptor (beta chain) came from a study of control samples from healthy donors and cancer patients (dated by TCRdb to the early 2020s). The library was produced with the immunoSEQ multiplex PCR assay. As stored in TCRdb, this immuneACCESS dataset retains in-frame rearrangements with V and J assigned. A fraction of the clones does not appear; measured against another copy, unresolved V genes explain less than half of the discrepancy, and the remainder lacks a known reason. The sample table contains approximately 68,000 clones; only one count was recorded for about 83% of them. Of the sample, about 15% falls within the top ten clones. From cysteine to phenylalanine, the CDR3 is 17 amino acids long. The only DNA kept is the CDR3, 51 bases in frame from the first base. From V the trimming removes 1 base and from J it removes 3 bases, while the gene matches leave 12 bases of the junction unaccounted for. According to the germline V gene (reference sequence), CDR1 reads SEHNR and CDR2 reads FQNEAQ.

About this clone itself: Its antigen is not yet known. It has no much larger one-base neighbor in the sample; base qualities were not kept.

The receptor comes from a man aged 60-69 years in good health. Sequenced material: blood. The sequence is built from TRBV7-9 and TRBJ2-7, with TRBD2 identical over 7 junction bases. The CDR3 has the sequence CASSLESGGGSGYEQYF. The DNA sequence is given as TGTGCCAGCAGCTTAGAGTCGGGAGGCGGGTCGGGCTACGAGCAGTACTTC.